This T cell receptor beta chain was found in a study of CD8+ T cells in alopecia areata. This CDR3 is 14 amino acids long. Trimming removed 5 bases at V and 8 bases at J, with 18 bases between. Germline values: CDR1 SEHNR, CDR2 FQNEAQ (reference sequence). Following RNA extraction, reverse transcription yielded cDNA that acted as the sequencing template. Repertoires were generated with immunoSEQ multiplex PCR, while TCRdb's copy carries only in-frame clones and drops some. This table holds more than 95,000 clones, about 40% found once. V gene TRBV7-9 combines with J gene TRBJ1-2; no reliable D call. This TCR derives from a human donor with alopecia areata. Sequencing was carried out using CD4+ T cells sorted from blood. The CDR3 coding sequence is TGTGCCAGCAGCCTAATGACAAGGCCGGGGGGCTACACCTTC. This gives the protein CASSLMTRPGGYTF.